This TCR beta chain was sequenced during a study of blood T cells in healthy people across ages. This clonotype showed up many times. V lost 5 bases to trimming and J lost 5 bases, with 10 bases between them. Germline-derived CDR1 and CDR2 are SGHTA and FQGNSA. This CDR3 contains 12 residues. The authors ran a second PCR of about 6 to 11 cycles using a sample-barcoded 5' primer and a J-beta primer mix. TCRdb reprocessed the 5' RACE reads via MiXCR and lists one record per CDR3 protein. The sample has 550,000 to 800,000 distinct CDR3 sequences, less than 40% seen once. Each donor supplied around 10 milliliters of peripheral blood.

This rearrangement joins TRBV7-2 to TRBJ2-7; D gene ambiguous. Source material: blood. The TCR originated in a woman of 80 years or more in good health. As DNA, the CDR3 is TGTGCCAGCAGCCCCGCACCACACGAGCAGTACTTC. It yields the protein CASSPAPHEQYF.